This entry describes one T cell receptor beta chain. As yet, its antigen is unknown. The ends were cut back, 0 bases at V and 2 bases at J, with 13 bases in the middle. Germline V gives CDR1 SGHDT, CDR2 YYEEEE. This CDR3 is built from 16 residues. The sample originates from a study of PD-1 blockade in classical Hodgkin lymphoma. Study findings and constraints: Newly diagnosed and completely responding patients shared comparable baseline diversity. Possibly reflecting disease activity or prior therapy, repertoire differences have causes that remain undefined. A significant rise in TCR diversity was seen by C4D1 for CD4+ cells but not for CD8+ cells.

Clones were read by immunoSEQ multiplex PCR, and TCRdb kept only the in-frame ones, dropping some. The sample holds approximately 90,000 clones, around 90% seen once. Every patient had relapsed following autologous stem cell transplantation, and cohorts differed in brentuximab vedotin exposure. Best responses fell into complete response, partial response or progressive disease. The sequence came from a human donor with classical Hodgkin lymphoma. The sequencing used peripheral blood mononuclear cells (PBMCs), collected before the second cycle of nivolumab. V is TRBV5-6 and J is TRBJ2-3; D may be TRBD2 (7 bases). The CDR3 region has the DNA TGTGCCAGCAGCTTGGACACAGGGACTACCACAGATACGCAGTATTTT. Encoded protein: CASSLDTGTTTDTQYF. Using reference TRBV5-6 and TRBJ2-3 for the parts outside the CDR3, the full variable domain is DAGVTQSPTHLIKTRGQQVTLRCSPKSGHDTVSWYQQALGQGPQFIFQYYEEEERQRGNFPDRFSGHQFPNYSSELNVNALLLGDSALYLCASSLDTGTTTDTQYFGPGTRLTVL.